These 24 T cell receptor beta chains were sequenced from one sample in a study of blood T cell repertoires in COVID-19. Only in-frame clones appear in the TCRdb table, and some are missing; sequencing was by immunoSEQ multiplex PCR. Among 50,000 to 65,000 clones, about 90% were seen once, and the ten largest hold over 4%. The sequencing sample was made of peripheral blood. Receptors were obtained from a man in his 60s with acute or convalescent COVID-19.

This clone was observed once. V and J are TRBV7-6 and TRBJ2-1, with a possible D match to TRBD1 (5 bases). Germline CDR1 is SGHVS and CDR2 is FNYEAQ. The CDR3 runs to 14 residues. V lost 5 bases and J lost 4, with 12 bases in between. CDR3 residues: CASSPHQGYNEQFF. CDR3 nucleotides: TGTGCCAGCAGCCCACACCAGGGATACAATGAGCAGTTCTTC.

A single count supports this clone. The chain recombines TRBV18 with TRBJ1-4; D not certain. Germline loops: CDR1 KGHSH, CDR2 LQKENI. The CDR3 sequence is 13 residues long. The ends were cut back, 3 bases at V and 5 bases at J, with 7 bases in the middle. CDR3 sequence (DNA): TGTGCCAGCTCACCCGGGAGCAATGAAAAACTGTTTTTT. It encodes CASSPGSNEKLFF.

The chain carries TRBV24-1 and TRBJ2-7; perhaps TRBD2 as D (5 bases). Germline V gene sequence: CDR1 KGHDR, CDR2 SFDVKD. The CDR3 runs 15 residues. Between the trimmed V and J ends, which lost 2 bases and 6 bases, there was a span of 16 bases. Here the CDR3 DNA reads TGTGCCACCAGTGATTCAAGGACGGAGGCTCGCGAGCAGTACTTC. Its protein is CATSDSRTEAREQYF.

The V call is TRBV13, the J call TRBJ1-4; tentatively, D is TRBD1 (6 bases). Germline CDR1 PRHDT, CDR2 FYEKMQ (reference sequence). Trimming left V 1 base short and J 6 bases short, with 12 bases between. The CDR3 loop spans 15 amino acids. The CDR3: CASSLAGEGDEKLFF. The CDR3 bases are TGTGCCAGCAGCTTAGCGGGTGAGGGGGATGAAAAACTGTTTTTT.

The chain is built from TRBV15 and TRBJ2-7; no definite D call. Germline-derived CDR1 and CDR2 are LNHNV and YYDKDF (reference sequence). The CDR3 length is 14 residues. V was pared by 3 bases and J by 0 bases, with 9 bases between. In DNA, the CDR3 is TGTGCCACCAGCAGGGCAGGTGACTCCTACGAGCAGTACTTC. It codes for CATSRAGDSYEQYF.

The chain links TRBV6-6 to TRBJ2-7; the match to TRBD1 covers 9 bases. This CDR3 is 16 amino acids long. The trim removed 0 bases at V and 5 bases at J, leaving 8 bases unmatched. Germline lookup yields CDR1 MNHNY and CDR2 SVGAGI (reference sequence). The CDR3 nucleotides read TGTGCCAGCAGTTACTCGTTCGGACAGGGGATCCACGAGCAGTACTTC. Its translation is CASSYSFGQGIHEQYF.

The chain recombines TRBV9 with TRBJ2-1; D may be TRBD2 (5 bases). In germline, CDR1 is SGDLS, CDR2 YYNGEE. This CDR3 spans 16 amino acids. Trimming removed 2 bases from V and 1 base from J, with 13 bases in between. The CDR3 loop reads CASSVGHGVSYNEQFF. The CDR3 DNA is TGTGCCAGCAGCGTGGGCCACGGGGTTTCCTACAATGAGCAGTTCTTC.

The chain uses TRBV21-1 and TRBJ1-5; TRBD1, the table's D call, lacks a check against the DNA. TRBV21-1 is noted as a pseudogene. The CDR3 sequence is 16 residues long. In DNA form, the CDR3 reads TGTGCCAGCAGAGCCCGACAGGGGCCGGGCAATCAGCCCCAGCATTTT. Protein product: CASRARQGPGNQPQHF.

The genes are TRBV9 and TRBJ1-2, with D maybe TRBD1 (6 bases). The CDR3 extends over 14 amino acids. With 3 bases removed from V and 5 bases from J, the gap between germline ends came to 14 bases. Germline-derived CDR1 and CDR2 are SGDLS and YYNGEE. CDR3 nucleotide sequence: TGTGCCAGCAGCGCTACCGGGACATTATATGGCTACACCTTC. It is translated as CASSATGTLYGYTF. The whole variable domain, filled in from reference TRBV9 and TRBJ1-2, reads DSGVTQTPKHLITATGQRVTLRCSPRSGDLSVYWYQQSLDQGLQFLIQYYNGEERAKGNILERFSAQQFPDLHSELNLSSLELGDSALYFCASSATGTLYGYTFGSGTRLTVV.

The rearrangement joins TRBV10-1 to TRBJ2-1, with 10 nucleotides matching TRBD2. With 6 bases clipped from V and 9 bases from J, the junction kept 11 bases outside the gene matches. In germline, CDR1 is WNHNN, CDR2 SYGVQD (reference sequence). The CDR3 is 15 residues long. The CDR3 sequence is CASSTPGLALREQFF. CDR3 DNA: TGCGCCAGCAGCACCCCGGGACTAGCGTTGCGTGAGCAGTTCTTC.

This chain joins TRBV13 and TRBJ2-2; D is perhaps TRBD2 (6 bases). Trimming cost V 5 bases and J 7 bases, with 11 bases left between them. This CDR3 is built from 13 residues. Germline assignment: CDR1 PRHDT and CDR2 FYEKMQ (reference sequence). CDR3 amino acids: CASSLQEGGELFF. The CDR3 DNA follows: TGTGCCAGCAGCCTCCAGGAGGGCGGGGAGCTGTTTTTT. The complete variable domain, with remaining parts taken from reference TRBV13 and TRBJ2-2, reads AAGVIQSPRHLIKEKRETATLKCYPIPRHDTVYWYQQGPGQDPQFLISFYEKMQSDKGSIPDRFSAQQFSDYHSELNMSSLELGDSALYFCASSLQEGGELFFGEGSRLTVL.

The chain recombines TRBV7-9 with TRBJ2-1; D gene unclear. In germline, CDR1 is SEHNR, CDR2 FQNEAQ (reference sequence). CDR3 length equals 13 residues. The V end was cut by 2 bases, the J end by 4 bases, with 6 bases between. The CDR3 loop is CASSLQQYNEQFF. DNA for the CDR3: TGTGCCAGCAGCTTACAACAGTACAATGAGCAGTTCTTC.

The rearrangement links TRBV4-2 to TRBJ1-3; D gene ambiguous. Germline CDR1 is LGHNA and CDR2 is YNFKEQ. The CDR3 has 15 residues. V was pared by 0 bases and J by 3 bases, with 9 bases between. The CDR3: CASSQERTVGNTIYF. CDR3 in DNA: TGTGCCAGCAGCCAAGAAAGGACTGTTGGAAACACCATATATTTT.

The V and J genes are TRBV24-1 and TRBJ1-5, with D perhaps TRBD1 (6 bases). The V gene lost 4 bases and the J gene lost 9 bases, with 15 bases spanning the gap. The CDR3 consists of 14 residues. Germline loops: CDR1 KGHDR, CDR2 SFDVKD. CDR3 in amino acids: CATSESGGPGPQHF. Written as DNA, the CDR3 is TGTGCCACCAGTGAATCGGGGGGCCCGGGGCCCCAGCATTTT.

The rearrangement uses TRBV3-1 (or the pseudogene TRBV3-2) and TRBJ2-3; TRBD2 matches at 12 bases. CDR1 is LGHDT and CDR2 is YNNKEL in the germline V gene (reference sequence). V lost 3 bases and J lost 3; bases outside the gene matches: 4. The CDR3 contains 16 residues. CDR3 in DNA: TGTGCCAGCAGCCAGACTAGCGGGAGATTGACAGATACGCAGTATTTT. Its translation is CASSQTSGRLTDTQYF.

The rearrangement joins TRBV4-2 to TRBJ2-5, with 12 bases lining up with TRBD2. The CDR3 length is 17 residues. CDR1 is LGHNA, CDR2 YNFKEQ, per germline. V dropped 4 bases and J dropped 2; count of bases not matched to a gene: 8. This chain's CDR3 is CASSPGLAGPDQETQYF. DNA of the CDR3: TGTGCCAGCAGCCCTGGACTAGCGGGACCCGATCAAGAGACCCAGTACTTC.

The chain joins TRBV11-2 to TRBJ2-7; 11 bases map to TRBD1. Germline CDR1 SGHAT, CDR2 FQNNGV. V was pared by 4 bases and J by 4 bases, with 3 bases of the junction left unmatched. The CDR3 covers 14 residues. The DNA of the CDR3 is TGTGCCAGCAGCTGGGGACAGGGGGGATACGAGCAGTACTTC. Translated: CASSWGQGGYEQYF.

The table lists this clone with a count of one. The chain couples TRBV6-4 to TRBJ2-1, with 13 bases aligning to TRBD2. J was trimmed by 15 bases and V by 0 bases; bases with no gene match: 5. Germline CDR1 MRHNA, CDR2 SNTAGT. CDR3 size: 14 residues. CDR3 DNA: TGTGCCAGCAGTGACTCGGGGACTAGCGGGAAACGGTTCTTC. This sequence encodes CASSDSGTSGKRFF.

DNA of the CDR3: TGCAGCGTGGGGGGGGATTACACTGAAGCTTTCTTT. This sequence encodes CSVGGDYTEAFF. This sequence joins TRBV29-1 and TRBJ1-1, with a tentative D call TRBD1 (5 bases). The germline V gene encodes CDR1 SQVTM and CDR2 ANQGSEA. V gave up 6 bases and J gave up 3 bases, with 11 bases separating them. The CDR3 is 12 amino acids.

The J gene is TRBJ2-1, the V gene TRBV3-1 (or the pseudogene TRBV3-2), with a weak D call TRBD2 (7 bases). Germline-derived CDR1 and CDR2 are LGHDT and YNNKEL (reference sequence). The CDR3 loop spans 16 amino acids. Trimming took 2 bases from V and 4 from J, leaving 15 bases between them. CDR3 nucleotide sequence: TGTGCCAGCAGCCAAAGGGGGGGAAGAACGTACAATGAGCAGTTCTTC. Its protein product is CASSQRGGRTYNEQFF.

There are a few counts of this clone. At one end, the junction sequence differs from germline, possibly due to a read error. This chain connects TRBV12-3 or TRBV12-4 to TRBJ2-1; D is undetermined. This CDR3 is built from 13 residues. This chain's CDR3 is CASSLDSHNEQFF. Here the CDR3 DNA reads TGTGCCAGCAGTTTAGACTCCCACAATGAGCAGTTCTTC.

V and J are TRBV7-9 and TRBJ1-1; D remains unclear. CDR3 length: 13 amino acids. CDR1 and CDR2 (germline): SEHNR, FQNEAQ (reference sequence). V lost 4 bases and J 5 bases, leaving 11 bases between the germline ends. The CDR3 spells CASSSFEGTEAFF. The CDR3 DNA follows: TGTGCCAGCAGCTCCTTCGAGGGAACTGAAGCTTTCTTT.

The chain has TRBV9 and TRBJ2-7; TRBD1 aligns across 9 bases. Germline CDR1 SGDLS, CDR2 YYNGEE. V was clipped by 5 bases and J by 7 bases; unmatched bases: 4. This CDR3 comprises 12 residues. The CDR3 spells CASSTGGQEQYF. The CDR3 DNA is TGTGCCAGCAGTACAGGGGGCCAAGAGCAGTACTTC.

The genes are TRBV28 and TRBJ2-3, with 10 positions matching TRBD2. The germline V gene has CDR1 MDHEN and CDR2 SYDVKM. The CDR3 has 14 residues. Germline trimming cut 7 bases from V and 4 bases from J; bases unmatched to any gene: 5. The CDR3 coding sequence is TGTGCCAGCACTAGCGGGAGTAGCGCAGATACGCAGTATTTT. It codes for CASTSGSSADTQYF.